This T cell receptor (beta chain) was documented in a study of T cell repertoires in cytomegalovirus infection. For the study at large: Indicated by public TCR beta signatures were CMV infection and matching HLA type. Study results and limitations: The cumulative frequency of public TCR beta families identified carriers of CMV plus the relevant HLA. Dominating the ex vivo response were TCR beta clonotypes that were CMV-specific and HLA-C-restricted.

TCRdb called the reads again in MiXCR, with one record for every CDR3 protein. The table has approximately 500,000 distinct CDR3 sequences, approximately 10% seen once. The CDR3 extends over 19 amino acids. V was pared by 5 bases and J by 0 bases, with 10 bases of the junction left unmatched. The V gene's germline CDR1 is MDHEN and CDR2 SYDVKM. Ten or more counts support this clonotype. The antigen is undetermined. The sequencing sample was made of PBMCs. The TCR was taken from a human donor in good health (CMV status not recorded). Some clones in this sample may be carry-over from other donors' samples. This sequence joins TRBV28 and TRBJ2-3; 14 bases are shared with TRBD2. DNA of the CDR3: TGTGCCAGCAGTCTGGGACTAGCGGGAGTACTCTTAAGCACAGATACGCAGTATTTT. This sequence encodes CASSLGLAGVLLSTDTQYF.